This entry is about one TCR beta chain. No antigen is known for it. Losses at the gene ends were 4 bases for V and 5 bases for J; bases not matched to a gene: 6. The V gene's germline CDR1 is SGHRS and CDR2 YFSETQ. CDR3 length: 15 residues. This sample was included in a study of response to subunit inactivated influenza vaccine. Study observations and caveats: The study's authors posited that every seasonal influenza vaccination enlists few new T cells.

TCRdb reprocessed the RT-PCR reads with MiXCR, giving one entry per CDR3 protein. The sample consists of around 600,000 distinct CDR3 sequences, over 9% of them appearing once. This sample also belongs to another study, concerning T cells expressing NK-cell markers. That source adds: Beta-chain TCR cDNA was generated via 5'RACE template switching with UMIs.

The sequence was collected from a man aged 50 or older who received an inactivated influenza vaccine. This sequence joins TRBV5-1 and TRBJ2-2, with 9 bases identical to TRBD1. Specimen: PBMCs from blood, collected on the day of vaccination. The CDR3 region has the DNA TGCGCCAGCAGCGGTCGACAGGGGGTAACCGGGGAGCTGTTTTTT. Translating it yields CASSGRQGVTGELFF.